Following are 29 T cell receptor beta chains from one sample sequenced in a study of T cells in localized non-small cell lung cancer. Sequenced by immunoSEQ multiplex PCR; TCRdb stores in-frame clones only, minus some. The sample lists some 21,000 clones, approximately 90% occurring once. This sample comprised peripheral blood, obtained before any cancer treatment. The receptors were sampled from a male donor aged 60 or over with stage I squamous cell lung carcinoma.

The rearrangement joins TRBV7-9 to TRBJ1-1; D unresolved. Per the germline V gene, CDR1 is SEHNR and CDR2 is FQNEAQ (reference sequence). There are 13 residues in the CDR3. Trimming removed 1 base from V and 10 bases from J, with 13 bases in between. The CDR3 bases are TGTGCCAGCAGCTTAGGGTCCCCTGGCCGAGCTTTCTTT. Protein sequence: CASSLGSPGRAFF.

The chain links TRBV15 to TRBJ1-4; 9 bases fit TRBD1. This CDR3 contains 16 residues. V trimming: 0 bases; J trimming: 7 bases; junction bases outside the gene matches: 6. The germline gives CDR1 LNHNV, CDR2 YYDKDF (reference sequence). The CDR3 loop reads CATSRDLGTGSEKLFF. The CDR3 DNA sequence: TGTGCCACCAGCAGAGATTTGGGGACAGGGAGTGAAAAACTGTTTTTT.

The rearrangement joins TRBV7-2 to TRBJ2-1; D is uncertain. Germline V gene lookup returns CDR1 SGHTA and CDR2 FQGNSA. Between the trimmed V and J ends, which lost 1 base and 4 bases, there was a span of 14 bases. There are 16 residues in the CDR3. The CDR3, as DNA: TGTGCCAGCAGCTTAGGACTCTCTCCCGATTACAATGAGCAGTTCTTC. It specifies CASSLGLSPDYNEQFF.

The chain couples TRBV20-1 to TRBJ1-1; D ambiguous. Trimming took off 6 bases at V and 5 bases at J, with 10 bases between the two ends. From germline, CDR1 is DFQATT and CDR2 SNEGSKA (reference sequence). The CDR3 contains 11 residues. The CDR3 nucleotides are TGCAGTGCCCCCCCGAGGACTGAAGCTTTCTTT. This encodes CSAPPRTEAFF.

V gene TRBV28 combines with J gene TRBJ2-7, with D uncertain. Germline V lookup: CDR1 MDHEN, CDR2 SYDVKM. The CDR3 contains 16 residues. Trimming took 3 bases from V and 7 from J, leaving 22 bases between them. The CDR3 spells CASSLSWRKLWDEQYF. The CDR3 nucleotides read TGTGCCAGCAGTTTGTCTTGGCGGAAACTATGGGATGAGCAGTACTTC.

The V and J genes are TRBV28 and TRBJ2-7; TRBD2 aligns across 7 bases. The V gene's germline CDR1 is MDHEN and CDR2 SYDVKM. Trimming took 4 bases from V and 4 from J; bases not matched to a gene: 7. This CDR3 comprises 14 residues. CDR3 region: CASSSSAGLYEQYF. The CDR3 nucleotides read TGTGCCAGCAGTTCTTCAGCGGGACTTTACGAGCAGTACTTC.

This chain joins TRBV7-9 and TRBJ2-1; 11 bases map to TRBD2. CDR1 SEHNR and CDR2 FQNEAQ come from the germline V gene (reference sequence). This CDR3 spans 16 amino acids. V trimming: 4 bases; J trimming: 7 bases; junction bases outside the gene matches: 9. For the CDR3, the DNA is TGTGCCAGCAGCTCCGGGACTAGCGGAAGGTGGAATGAGCAGTTCTTC. It encodes CASSSGTSGRWNEQFF.

The chain couples TRBV6-5 to TRBJ1-1; D unclear. This CDR3 has 15 amino acids. CDR1 is MNHEY and CDR2 is SVGAGI in the germline V gene. V dropped 0 bases and J dropped 5 bases, with 13 bases sitting between them. The CDR3 sequence is CASSYSQAPMTEAFF. In DNA, the CDR3 is TGTGCCAGCAGTTACTCGCAGGCCCCGATGACTGAAGCTTTCTTT.

This clone was counted between two and nine times. The V call is TRBV6-6, the J call TRBJ2-3, with 7 bases that match TRBD2. The CDR3 has 14 amino acids. V was clipped by 6 bases and J by 1 base; unmatched bases: 4. The germline CDR1 and CDR2 sequences are MNHNY and SVGAGI (reference sequence). The CDR3 reads CASRQSGGTDTQYF. In DNA form, the CDR3 reads TGTGCCAGCAGACAAAGCGGGGGCACAGATACGCAGTATTTT.

The rearrangement joins TRBV5-1 to TRBJ1-4; TRBD1 matches 8 bases. Germline loops: CDR1 SGHRS, CDR2 YFSETQ. The CDR3 is 14 amino acids. V shed 4 bases, J shed 4 bases, and the junction held 3 bases outside the gene matches. The CDR3 sequence: CASSRDRHNEKLFF. CDR3 nucleotides: TGCGCCAGCAGCCGGGACAGGCATAATGAAAAACTGTTTTTT.

The V call is TRBV10-3, the J call TRBJ1-3; 12 bases align to TRBD1. The CDR3 covers 18 residues. The J segment lost 0 bases and the V segment lost 5 bases, leaving 8 bases of the junction unmatched. Germline CDR1 ENHRY, CDR2 SYGVKD. The CDR3 DNA is TGTGCCATCAGTCCGGGACAGGGGGCTGTTAGCTCTGGAAACACCATATATTTT. This encodes CAISPGQGAVSSGNTIYF.

This clone has a handful of counts. This rearrangement joins TRBV5-1 to TRBJ2-7, with TRBD1 matching 12 bases. V trimming: 0 bases; J trimming: 7 bases; junction bases outside the gene matches: 5. CDR1 and CDR2 from the germline V gene are SGHRS and YFSETQ. This CDR3 is built from 15 residues. CDR3 sequence: CASSLEGQGAREQYF. The CDR3, as DNA: TGCGCCAGCAGCTTGGAGGGACAGGGGGCGCGGGAGCAGTACTTC.

This chain uses TRBV2 with TRBJ2-5; D may correspond to TRBD1 or TRBD2 (5 bases each). The ends were cut back, 6 bases at V and 5 bases at J, with 19 bases in the middle. The CDR3 extends over 15 amino acids. Germline V gene lookup returns CDR1 SNHLY and CDR2 FYNNEI. CDR3 in amino acids: CASRRIGDPWETQYF. The CDR3 DNA reads TGTGCCAGCAGGAGGATAGGGGACCCGTGGGAGACCCAGTACTTC.

This clone was recorded a few times. This chain links TRBV6-5 with TRBJ1-1; D is uncertain. Trimming removed 2 bases from V and 1 base from J, with 11 bases in between. CDR3 size: 15 residues. Germline CDR1 reads MNHEY; CDR2 reads SVGAGI. The CDR3: CASSYGRLTNTEAFF. The CDR3 region has the DNA TGTGCCAGCAGTTACGGTCGCCTAACGAACACTGAAGCTTTCTTT.

This chain connects TRBV19 to TRBJ1-2; TRBD1 matches 9 bases. This CDR3 contains 13 residues. The germline CDR1 and CDR2 sequences are LNHDA and SQIVND (reference sequence). Trimming cost V 9 bases and J 8 bases; bases outside gene matches: 10. The CDR3 nucleotides are TGTGCCAGCCGGGACAGGGTTTTGGAGGGCTACACCTTC. Amino acids: CASRDRVLEGYTF.

On this clone itself: The same CDR3 is also encoded by other DNA sequences in this sample. The rearrangement joins TRBV28 to TRBJ2-1; maybe TRBD2 (6 bases). Trimming left V 2 bases short and J 3 bases short, with 11 bases between. This CDR3 comprises 15 residues. CDR1 and CDR2 (germline): MDHEN, SYDVKM. The CDR3, as DNA: TGTGCCAGCAGTTTAGGCGGGACCGTCTACAATGAGCAGTTCTTC. It specifies CASSLGGTVYNEQFF.

The chain combines TRBV29-1 with TRBJ1-1, with D perhaps TRBD1 (6 bases). Germline V CDR1 and CDR2: SQVTM, ANQGSEA. The CDR3 is 12 residues long. V lost 6 bases, J lost 2 bases, and 10 bases lay in between. CDR3: CSVGQLNTEAFF. The DNA for the CDR3 is TGCAGCGTAGGACAGCTTAACACTGAAGCTTTCTTT. The whole variable domain, remainder taken from reference TRBV29-1 and TRBJ1-1, is SAVISQKPSRDICQRGTSLTIQCQVDSQVTMMFWYRQQPGQSLTLIATANQGSEATYESGFVIDKFPISRPNLTFSTLTVSNMSPEDSSIYLCSVGQLNTEAFFGQGTRLTVV.

The J gene is TRBJ2-2, the V gene TRBV28; maybe TRBD1 (6 bases). Deletions cut 7 bases from V and 1 base from J, with 13 bases between. CDR3 length: 15 residues. Germline values: CDR1 MDHEN, CDR2 SYDVKM. CDR3 sequence (DNA): TGTGCCAGCACTCCAGGGGCCTTGAACACCGGGGAGCTGTTTTTT. Translation gives CASTPGALNTGELFF.

The chain joins TRBV30 to TRBJ2-1; D is perhaps TRBD1 (5 bases). Trimming stripped 2 bases from V and 6 bases from J, with 11 bases between. The CDR3 sequence is 13 residues long. Germline assignment: CDR1 GTSNPN and CDR2 SVGIG (reference sequence). The CDR3 DNA reads as TGTGCCTGGAGTTTCGGACAAGTCAATGAGCAGTTCTTC. Residues: CAWSFGQVNEQFF.

The J gene is TRBJ2-1, the V gene TRBV7-9; no clear D gene. This CDR3 is built from 12 residues. V was cut by 10 bases and J by 9 bases, with 16 bases left in between. CDR1 is SEHNR and CDR2 is FQNEAQ in the germline V gene (reference sequence). The CDR3 spells CATSVLESEQFF. The CDR3 DNA is TGTGCCACCTCCGTCCTAGAAAGTGAGCAGTTCTTC.

This clone has a single count. This chain connects TRBV7-2 to TRBJ2-3, with 7 bases that match TRBD2. CDR1 and CDR2 (germline): SGHTA, FQGNSA. Trimming cost V 6 bases and J 0 bases; bases outside gene matches: 6. The CDR3 extends over 15 amino acids. The CDR3 DNA sequence: TGTGCCAGCAGGGGGGGGACGGAGAGCACAGATACGCAGTATTTT. It codes for CASRGGTESTDTQYF. The full variable domain, completed using reference TRBV7-2 and TRBJ2-3, is GAGVSQSPSNKVTEKGKDVELRCDPISGHTALYWYRQSLGQGLEFLIYFQGNSAPDKSGLPSDRFSAERTGGSVSTLTIQRTQQEDSAVYLCASRGGTESTDTQYFGPGTRLTVL.

A few counts support this clone. The V call is TRBV5-8, the J call TRBJ1-1; 7 nucleotides align to TRBD1. Germline assignment: CDR1 SGHTS and CDR2 YDEGEE. There are 14 residues in the CDR3. The V segment lost 4 bases and the J segment 13 bases; nucleotides outside the gene matches: 16. The chain's CDR3 is CASSEGATTLPIFF. In nucleotides, the CDR3 is TGTGCCAGCAGCGAGGGGGCCACAACCCTCCCAATTTTCTTT.

The chain has TRBV19 and TRBJ2-5; 7 bases are a match to TRBD1. The V and J ends lost 6 bases and 5 bases, in that order; junction bases with no gene match: 6. The germline CDR1 and CDR2 sequences are LNHDA and SQIVND (reference sequence). This CDR3 spans 13 amino acids. The CDR3 is CASRTGNGETQYF. CDR3 nucleotides: TGTGCCAGTAGGACAGGGAACGGGGAGACCCAGTACTTC.

The rearrangement uses TRBV7-2 and TRBJ2-1, with 13 positions matching TRBD2. The junction had 9 bases not matched to a gene; V was cut back by 5 bases and J by 8 bases. The CDR3 sequence is 16 residues long. Germline CDR1 SGHTA, CDR2 FQGNSA. CDR3 coding DNA: TGTGCCAGCAGCAAACTAGCGGGAGGGCCGTGGCATGAGCAGTTCTTC. This encodes CASSKLAGGPWHEQFF.

J is TRBJ2-2 and V is TRBV27; D remains unclear. Germline lookup yields CDR1 MNHEY and CDR2 SMNVEV (reference sequence). The CDR3 totals 11 residues. Trimming cost V 3 bases and J 6 bases, with 2 bases left between them. CDR3 nucleotides: TGTGCCAGCAGTTTCGCCGGGGAGCTGTTTTTT. This translates into CASSFAGELFF.

The chain has TRBV7-2 and TRBJ2-2; D not certain. The CDR3 contains 14 residues. Trimming cost V 5 bases and J 5 bases, with 12 bases left between them. The germline V gene encodes CDR1 SGHTA and CDR2 FQGNSA. The CDR3 reads CASSLGLFTGELFF. The CDR3, as DNA: TGTGCCAGCAGCCTGGGCCTATTTACCGGGGAGCTGTTTTTT.

The chain uses TRBV15 and TRBJ1-4, with D uncertain. Trimming removed 5 bases at V and 8 bases at J, with 9 bases between. Germline CDR1 reads LNHNV; CDR2 reads YYDKDF (reference sequence). The CDR3 contains 12 residues. The CDR3 DNA is TGTGCCACCAGCGGAACGGGGGAAAAACTGTTTTTT. This encodes CATSGTGEKLFF.

The V gene is TRBV29-1, the J gene TRBJ1-2; no reliable D call. Looked up from germline, CDR1 is SQVTM and CDR2 is ANQGSEA. This CDR3 region has 13 residues. Trimming took off 7 bases at V and 10 bases at J, with 22 bases between the two ends. CDR3 coding DNA: TGCAGCGCCAGGTCATCGCCTAACTCCCTCTACACCTTC. This codes for CSARSSPNSLYTF.

The V gene is TRBV27, the J gene TRBJ2-1, with D possibly TRBD1 on 5 matching bases. V gave up 3 bases and J gave up 4 bases, with 16 bases separating them. Germline assignment: CDR1 MNHEY and CDR2 SMNVEV (reference sequence). This CDR3 is built from 16 residues. CDR3 region: CASSFSGNPFYNEQFF. DNA of the CDR3: TGTGCCAGCAGTTTCTCAGGGAACCCCTTTTACAATGAGCAGTTCTTC.